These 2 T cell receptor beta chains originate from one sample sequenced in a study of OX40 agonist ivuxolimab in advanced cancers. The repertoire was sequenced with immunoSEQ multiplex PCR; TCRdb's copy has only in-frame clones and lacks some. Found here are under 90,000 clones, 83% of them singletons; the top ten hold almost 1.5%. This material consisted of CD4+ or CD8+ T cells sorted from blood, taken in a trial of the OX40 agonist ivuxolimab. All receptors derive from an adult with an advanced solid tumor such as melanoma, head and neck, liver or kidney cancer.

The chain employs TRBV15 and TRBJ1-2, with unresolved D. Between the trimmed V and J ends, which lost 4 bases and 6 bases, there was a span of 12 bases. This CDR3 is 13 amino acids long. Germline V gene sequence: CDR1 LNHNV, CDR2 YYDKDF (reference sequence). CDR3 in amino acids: CATSTPGFDGYTF. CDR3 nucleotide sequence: TGTGCCACCAGCACACCCGGATTTGATGGCTACACCTTC.

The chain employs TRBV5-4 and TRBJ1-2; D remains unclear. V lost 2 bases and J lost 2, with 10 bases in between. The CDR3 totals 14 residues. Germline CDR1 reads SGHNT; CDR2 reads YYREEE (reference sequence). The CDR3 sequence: CASSFGSANYGYTF. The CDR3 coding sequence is TGTGCCAGCAGCTTCGGGTCAGCCAACTATGGCTACACCTTC. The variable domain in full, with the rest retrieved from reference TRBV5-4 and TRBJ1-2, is ETGVTQSPTHLIKTRGQQVTLRCSSQSGHNTVSWYQQALGQGPQFIFQYYREEENGRGNFPPRFSGLQFPNYSSELNVNALELDDSALYLCASSFGSANYGYTFGSGTRLTVV.